These T cell receptor beta chains were read from a single sample in a study of cytomegalovirus exposure and HLA in healthy donors. Data came from immunoSEQ multiplex PCR; TCRdb stores just in-frame clones and leaves some out. The data hold 100,000 to 150,000 clones, with around 80% observed a single time. The sequenced sample was PBMCs. The receptors originated from a female donor in good health and CMV-seronegative. Both conserved end residues are part of each CDR3. Each record gives: clone size, D gene, J gene, V gene, CDR3 protein, CDR3 DNA. The D gene is left open where the match is weak. Clone size, where shown, is once, few, many, or a class for clones that have expanded.

NA | TRBD2 | TRBJ2-1 | TRBV5-1 | CASSLGLAGASYNEQFF | TGCGCCAGCAGCTTGGGACTAGCGGGTGCGTCCTACAATGAGCAGTTCTTC
NA | NA | TRBJ2-7 | TRBV4-1 | CASSLAVSYEQYF | TGCGCCAGCAGCCTAGCGGTCAGCTACGAGCAGTACTTC
NA | NA | TRBJ1-2 | TRBV10-1 | CASTPRGGYGYTF | TGCGCCAGCACTCCCCGAGGGGGCTATGGCTACACCTTC
once | TRBD1 | TRBJ2-6 | TRBV11-2 | CASSLRTGRRSGANVLTF | TGTGCCAGCAGCTTGAGGACAGGGAGACGCTCTGGGGCCAACGTCCTGACTTTC
NA | NA | TRBJ2-1 | TRBV11-2 | CASSPRGQGGYNEQFF | TGTGCCAGCAGCCCGAGAGGGCAGGGGGGTTACAATGAGCAGTTCTTC
NA | NA | TRBJ2-2 | TRBV28 | CASSLRTGELFF | TGTGCCAGCAGTCTTCGGACCGGGGAGCTGTTTTTT
NA | NA | TRBJ2-5 | TRBV10-3 | CAISESGKQETQYF | TGTGCCATCAGTGAATCGGGAAAACAAGAGACCCAGTACTTC
NA | NA | TRBJ2-7 | TRBV7-2 | CASSFKGGTYEQYF | TGTGCCAGCAGCTTCAAGGGGGGGACCTACGAGCAGTACTTC
NA | NA | TRBJ2-7 | TRBV19 | CASSTTGSYEQYF | TGTGCCAGTAGTACGACAGGCTCCTACGAGCAGTACTTC
NA | TRBD2 | TRBJ2-1 | TRBV28 | CASSLPGRAEAEQFF | TGTGCCAGCAGTTTACCCGGGAGGGCCGAGGCGGAGCAGTTCTTC
NA | NA | TRBJ1-5 | TRBV2 | CASSEQGDQPQHF | TGTGCCAGCAGTGAACAGGGTGATCAGCCCCAGCATTTT
NA | TRBD1 | TRBJ2-3 | TRBV7-2 | CASSLEKGAWVAHTDTQYF | TGTGCCAGCAGCTTAGAAAAGGGGGCGTGGGTAGCGCACACAGATACGCAGTATTTT
few | TRBD1 | TRBJ1-1 | TRBV7-9 | CASSFGDRGNTEAFF | TGTGCCAGCAGCTTTGGGGACAGGGGTAACACTGAAGCTTTCTTT
NA | TRBD1 | TRBJ2-1 | TRBV15 | CATSRDYRRDRVNEQFF | TGTGCCACCAGCAGAGATTATAGGAGGGACAGGGTAAATGAGCAGTTCTTC
once | TRBD2 | TRBJ2-3 | TRBV4-1 | CASSQRGTSSTDTQYF | TGCGCCAGCAGCCAGCGGGGGACTAGCTCGACAGATACGCAGTATTTT
NA | TRBD1 | TRBJ2-3 | TRBV19 | CASSMTTGATDTQYF | TGTGCCAGTAGTATGACGACAGGGGCGACAGATACGCAGTATTTT
NA | TRBD2 | TRBJ2-1 | TRBV18 | CASSRAGDSYNEQFF | TGTGCCAGCTCACGTGCGGGAGACTCCTACAATGAGCAGTTCTTC
once | TRBD1 | TRBJ1-1 | TRBV10-3 | CAIRSTGDTEAFF | TGTGCCATCAGATCTACAGGGGACACTGAAGCTTTCTTT
NA | TRBD1 | TRBJ2-1 | TRBV5-1 | CASSWGTAGNEQFF | TGCGCCAGCAGCTGGGGGACAGCCGGGAATGAGCAGTTCTTC
NA | TRBD1 | TRBJ2-5 | TRBV5-6 | CASSPGQGARTQYF | TGTGCCAGCAGCCCTGGACAGGGGGCCCGAACCCAGTACTTC
NA | NA | TRBJ1-2 | TRBV7-3 | CASSPHDGNYGYTF | TGTGCCAGCAGCCCGCACGACGGGAACTATGGCTACACCTTC
few | NA | TRBJ2-7 | TRBV4-3 | CASSQDVASVPYEQYF | TGCGCCAGCAGCCAAGATGTCGCTAGCGTCCCCTACGAGCAGTACTTC
once | NA | TRBJ1-4 | TRBV10-1 | CASSESGDSYEKLFF | TGCGCCAGCAGTGAGTCGGGGGACTCGTATGAAAAACTGTTTTTT
NA | TRBD2 | TRBJ2-1 | TRBV28 | CASSFSSGAYNEQFF | TGTGCCAGCAGTTTTAGTAGCGGGGCCTACAATGAGCAGTTCTTC
NA | NA | TRBJ1-1 | TRBV7-8 | CASSLAGTLEFGRNPEAFF | TGTGCCAGCAGCTTAGCCGGGACCTTGGAGTTTGGGAGGAATCCTGAAGCTTTCTTT
NA | NA | TRBJ1-1 | TRBV6-1 | CASIKLLNTEAFF | TGTGCCAGCATCAAACTCCTGAACACTGAAGCTTTCTTT
NA | TRBD1 | TRBJ2-7 | TRBV7-2 | CASSSDRGLYEQYF | TGTGCCAGCAGCTCCGACAGGGGGCTCTACGAGCAGTACTTC
NA | NA | TRBJ2-6 | TRBV18 | CASSPGGARRDSGANVLTF | TGTGCCAGCTCACCTGGAGGGGCCAGAAGGGACTCTGGGGCCAACGTCCTGACTTTC